These 23 T cell receptor beta chains originate from one sample sequenced in a study of T cell changes during pregnancy in multiple sclerosis (dated by TCRdb to between 2018 and 2020). Receptor libraries were prepared by the immunoSEQ multiplex PCR assay. TCRdb re-hosts the immuneACCESS table, in-frame sequences only. Its copies lack some clones; in the studies checked, an unresolved V gene accounts for under half of them, and the cause for the rest is not known. The sample table contains 70,000 to 75,000 clones; only one count was recorded for 92% of them. Approximately 2.4% of the sample comes from the top ten. The sample consisted of peripheral blood, taken before pregnancy. These receptors all stem from a female donor with multiple sclerosis, enrolled in a pregnancy study.

This clone is a singleton in its sample. This chain joins TRBV20-1 and TRBJ2-7; D unresolved. The V gene lost 0 bases and the J gene lost 4 bases, with 4 bases spanning the gap. The CDR3 is 11 residues long. The V gene's germline CDR1 is DFQATT and CDR2 SNEGSKA (reference sequence). The CDR3 coding sequence is TGCAGTGCTAGAGACGCGTACGAGCAGTACTTC. Translated, it gives CSARDAYEQYF.

The V gene is TRBV7-9, the J gene TRBJ2-5, with D possibly being TRBD1 (6 bases). Between the trimmed V and J ends, which lost 4 bases and 2 bases, there was a span of 11 bases. Germline V gene data show CDR1 as SEHNR and CDR2 as FQNEAQ (reference sequence). The CDR3 is made up of 14 amino acids. The CDR3 nucleotides read TGTGCCAGCAGCTCTAACAGGGTTCAAGAGACCCAGTACTTC. As protein: CASSSNRVQETQYF. The full variable domain, completed using reference TRBV7-9 and TRBJ2-5, is DTGVSQNPRHKITKRGQNVTFRCDPISEHNRLYWYRQTLGQGPEFLTYFQNEAQLEKSRLLSDRFSAERPKGSFSTLEIQRTEQGDSAMYLCASSSNRVQETQYFGPGTRLLVL.

The chain recombines TRBV6-1 with TRBJ1-1; 9 bases align to TRBD1. The CDR3 consists of 17 residues. Germline V CDR1 and CDR2: MNHNS, SASEGT. The trim removed 6 bases at V and 7 bases at J, leaving 18 bases unmatched. The chain's CDR3 is CASSEPPGQGDFNEAFF. In DNA form, the CDR3 reads TGTGCCAGCAGCGAACCACCGGGACAGGGTGATTTCAATGAAGCTTTCTTT.

This clone came up once. The chain couples TRBV7-2 to TRBJ2-1; 14 bases fit TRBD2. This CDR3 region has 18 residues. After removal of 1 base from V and 5 bases from J, the junction contained 7 bases not matched to a gene. Germline V gene lookup returns CDR1 SGHTA and CDR2 FQGNSA. CDR3 sequence reads: CASSLVGGTSGSDNEQFF. The CDR3 nucleotides are TGTGCCAGCAGCTTAGTGGGGGGGACTAGCGGGAGCGACAATGAGCAGTTCTTC.

This chain's CDR3 is CASSYPQGEFNTEAFF. The CDR3 DNA sequence: TGTGCCAGCAGTTACCCCCAGGGGGAATTCAACACTGAAGCTTTCTTT. The rearrangement links TRBV6-6 to TRBJ1-1, with 7 bases matching TRBD1. The length of the CDR3 is 16 residues. The germline gives CDR1 MNHNY, CDR2 SVGAGI (reference sequence). With 2 bases clipped from V and 2 bases from J, the junction kept 8 bases outside the gene matches.

The genes are TRBV28 and TRBJ1-2; the D is unclear. The CDR3 runs to 12 residues. V shed 2 bases and J shed 2 bases, with 3 bases lying between them. Germline V gives CDR1 MDHEN, CDR2 SYDVKM. Here the CDR3 reads CASSLRNYGYTF. The CDR3 bases are TGTGCCAGCAGTTTACGGAACTATGGCTACACCTTC.

The J gene is TRBJ2-1, the V gene TRBV2; 10 positions agree with TRBD2. CDR3 length equals 15 residues. CDR1 SNHLY and CDR2 FYNNEI come from the germline V gene. The junction had 10 bases not matched to a gene; V was cut back by 8 bases and J by 6 bases. The CDR3 sequence: CASAGGTSVVNEQFF. DNA of the CDR3: TGTGCCAGCGCTGGCGGGACTAGCGTCGTCAATGAGCAGTTCTTC.

V usage is TRBV28 and J usage is TRBJ2-5; D remains unclear. Germline-derived CDR1 and CDR2 are MDHEN and SYDVKM. Between the trimmed V and J ends, which lost 6 bases and 4 bases, there was a span of 3 bases. The CDR3 loop spans 10 amino acids. CDR3 in amino acids: CASRRETQYF. Here the CDR3 DNA reads TGTGCCAGCAGGAGAGAGACCCAGTACTTC.

V gene TRBV5-4 combines with J gene TRBJ2-1, with 16 bases fitting TRBD2. Unmatched junction bases numbered 7, after V lost 0 bases and J lost 7 bases. Germline loops: CDR1 SGHNT, CDR2 YYREEE (reference sequence). This CDR3 has 18 amino acids. Here the CDR3 reads CASSLEGLAGGPSNEQFF. CDR3 nucleotides: TGTGCCAGCAGCTTGGAGGGACTAGCGGGAGGGCCCAGTAATGAGCAGTTCTTC.

The rearrangement links TRBV21-1 to TRBJ2-1; TRBD2 reflects the table's D call only, with no check against the DNA. TRBV21-1 is annotated as a pseudogene. CDR3 length: 15 amino acids. The DNA of the CDR3 is TGTGCCAGCAGCAAGGCGGGGAGATCCTACAATGAGCAGTTCTTC. It codes for CASSKAGRSYNEQFF.

The rearrangement uses TRBV14 and TRBJ2-2; 7 bases fit TRBD1. CDR3 length: 14 amino acids. V lost 4 bases and J lost 6; bases outside the gene matches: 5. Germline loops: CDR1 SGHDN, CDR2 FVKESK. This chain's CDR3 is CASSRTQGAGELFF. For the CDR3, the DNA is TGTGCCAGCAGCCGAACCCAGGGGGCCGGGGAGCTGTTTTTT.

This clone showed up just once. The V and J genes are TRBV19 and TRBJ2-3; 9 positions match TRBD2. Trimming cost V 8 bases and J 1 base; bases outside gene matches: 1. Germline values: CDR1 LNHDA, CDR2 SQIVND (reference sequence). The length of the CDR3 is 13 residues. The CDR3 sequence is CASRLAGTDTQYF. The CDR3 bases are TGTGCCAGTCGACTAGCGGGCACAGATACGCAGTATTTT.

The CDR3 bases are TGCGCCAGCAGACTGACTAGCGGGAGGGGAGAGACCCAGTACTTC. Translating gives CASRLTSGRGETQYF. The chain has TRBV5-1 and TRBJ2-5, with 14 positions matching TRBD2. The length of the CDR3 is 15 residues. Germline CDR1 is SGHRS and CDR2 is YFSETQ. V was pared by 5 bases and J by 4 bases, with 4 bases of the junction left unmatched.

The V gene is TRBV28, the J gene TRBJ2-3; TRBD2 agrees at 8 bases. The germline CDR1 and CDR2 sequences are MDHEN and SYDVKM. V lost 3 bases and J lost 4; bases outside the gene matches: 9. This CDR3 has 16 residues. CDR3 DNA: TGTGCCAGCAGTTTTGTGGGTAGCGGGACCGCAGATACGCAGTATTTT. As protein: CASSFVGSGTADTQYF.

Only one count was recorded for this clone. The J gene is TRBJ2-5, the V gene TRBV7-9; possibly TRBD2 for D (5 bases). Germline CDR1 reads SEHNR; CDR2 reads FQNEAQ (reference sequence). The CDR3 consists of 16 residues. V was cut by 2 bases and J by 1 base, with 14 bases left in between. The CDR3 protein is CASSLLNIGSQETQYF. Written as DNA, the CDR3 is TGTGCCAGCAGCTTATTGAACATAGGGAGCCAAGAGACCCAGTACTTC.

Here the CDR3 reads CASRRRQGEPDYGYTF. CDR3 in DNA: TGCGCCAGCAGACGTAGACAGGGCGAGCCCGACTATGGCTACACCTTC. This chain connects TRBV5-1 to TRBJ1-2; TRBD1 agrees at 7 bases. The CDR3 totals 16 residues. Germline assignment: CDR1 SGHRS and CDR2 YFSETQ. The J segment lost 3 bases and the V segment lost 5 bases, leaving 13 bases of the junction unmatched. The entire variable domain, with the rest obtained from reference TRBV5-1 and TRBJ1-2, is as follows: KAGVTQTPRYLIKTRGQQVTLSCSPISGHRSVSWYQQTPGQGLQFLFEYFSETQRNKGNFPGRFSGRQFSNSRSEMNVSTLELGDSALYLCASRRRQGEPDYGYTFGSGTRLTVV.

This sequence joins TRBV15 and TRBJ2-1, with 12 nucleotides matching TRBD2. CDR3 length: 17 amino acids. Germline CDR1 reads LNHNV; CDR2 reads YYDKDF (reference sequence). V lost 8 bases to trimming and J lost 4 bases; unmatched junction nucleotides: 12. CDR3 region: CATSRVLAGGPYNEQFF. Here the CDR3 DNA reads TGTGCCACCTCGAGAGTTCTAGCGGGAGGGCCGTACAATGAGCAGTTCTTC.

V and J are TRBV27 and TRBJ2-3; 9 bases line up with TRBD1. This CDR3 spans 14 amino acids. Germline CDR1 reads MNHEY; CDR2 reads SMNVEV (reference sequence). V was pared by 2 bases and J by 5 bases, with 2 bases of the junction left unmatched. The CDR3 coding sequence is TGTGCCAGCAGTTTAAACAGGGGGCGAGATACGCAGTATTTT. Its protein product is CASSLNRGRDTQYF.

This sequence joins TRBV2 and TRBJ2-3, with 12 bases matching TRBD2. CDR1 SNHLY and CDR2 FYNNEI come from the germline V gene. The CDR3 sequence is 15 residues long. V was clipped by 5 bases and J by 6 bases; unmatched bases: 6. CDR3 sequence: CASSLAGGPQDTQYF. The DNA for the CDR3 is TGTGCCAGCAGTCTAGCGGGAGGGCCGCAGGATACGCAGTATTTT. The variable domain in full, with the rest retrieved from reference TRBV2 and TRBJ2-3, is EPEVTQTPSHQVTQMGQEVILRCVPISNHLYFYWYRQILGQKVEFLVSFYNNEISEKSEIFDDQFSVERPDGSNFTLKIRSTKLEDSAMYFCASSLAGGPQDTQYFGPGTRLTVL.

The rearrangement uses TRBV11-1 and TRBJ1-1; D perhaps matches TRBD1 (6 bases). The V end lost 5 bases, the J end lost 0 bases, and 13 bases lay between the germline ends. The CDR3 spans 15 residues. Germline V gives CDR1 SGHAT, CDR2 FQDESV (reference sequence). CDR3 loop: CASSRQGRVNTEAFF. CDR3 nucleotides: TGTGCCAGCAGCCGCCAGGGGAGAGTGAACACTGAAGCTTTCTTT.

The rearrangement joins TRBV30 to TRBJ1-6; no firm D call. With 2 bases removed from V and 4 bases from J, the gap between germline ends came to 9 bases. The V gene's germline CDR1 is GTSNPN and CDR2 SVGIG (reference sequence). The CDR3 contains 14 residues. The CDR3 DNA reads as TGTGCCTGGAGTCGTAACAGTTATAATTCACCCCTCCACTTT. It translates to CAWSRNSYNSPLHF.

The chain recombines TRBV6-6 with TRBJ2-1, with 7 bases matching TRBD2. Germline V gene sequence: CDR1 MNHNY, CDR2 SVGAGI (reference sequence). The CDR3 sequence is 13 residues long. J gave up 0 bases and V 10 bases, and 3 bases lay outside the gene matches. This CDR3 reads CATGGSSYNEQFF. The CDR3 coding sequence is TGTGCCACCGGGGGGAGCTCCTACAATGAGCAGTTCTTC.

V usage is TRBV10-3 and J usage is TRBJ1-5; weak D call: TRBD1 (5 bases). Germline V gene sequence: CDR1 ENHRY, CDR2 SYGVKD. Trimming shortened V by 1 base and J by 2 bases, and 9 bases separated the two germline ends. The CDR3 is 15 amino acids. The CDR3 nucleotides read TGTGCCATCAGTGAGTACCAGGGTCGCAATCAGCCCCAGCATTTT. It specifies CAISEYQGRNQPQHF.